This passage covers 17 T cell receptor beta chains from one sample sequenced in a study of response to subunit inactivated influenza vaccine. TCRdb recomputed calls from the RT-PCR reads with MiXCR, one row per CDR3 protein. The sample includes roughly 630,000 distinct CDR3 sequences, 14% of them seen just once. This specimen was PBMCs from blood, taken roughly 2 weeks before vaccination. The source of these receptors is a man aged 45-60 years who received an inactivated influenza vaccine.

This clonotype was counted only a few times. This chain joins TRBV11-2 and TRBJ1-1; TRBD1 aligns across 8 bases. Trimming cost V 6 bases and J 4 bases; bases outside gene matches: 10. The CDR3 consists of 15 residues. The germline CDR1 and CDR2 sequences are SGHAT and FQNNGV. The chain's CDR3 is CASRQGQGRFTEAFF. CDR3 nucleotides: TGTGCCAGCAGGCAAGGACAGGGCCGCTTCACTGAAGCTTTCTTT.

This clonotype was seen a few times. DNA for the CDR3: TGCAGTGCTCTTGGGGAGTCCTACGAGCAGTACTTC. Protein: CSALGESYEQYF. V is TRBV20-1 and J is TRBJ2-7, with TRBD2 as a possible D gene (5 bases). V was trimmed by 5 bases and J by 1 base, leaving 9 bases between them. The CDR3 length is 12 residues. Germline V CDR1 and CDR2: DFQATT, SNEGSKA (reference sequence).

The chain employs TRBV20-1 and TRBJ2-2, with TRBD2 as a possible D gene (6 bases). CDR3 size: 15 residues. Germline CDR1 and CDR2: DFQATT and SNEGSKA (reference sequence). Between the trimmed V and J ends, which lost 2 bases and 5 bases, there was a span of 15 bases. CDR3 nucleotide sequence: TGCAGTGCTAGATCAGGCGGGGCCATTACCGGGGAGCTGTTTTTT. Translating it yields CSARSGGAITGELFF.

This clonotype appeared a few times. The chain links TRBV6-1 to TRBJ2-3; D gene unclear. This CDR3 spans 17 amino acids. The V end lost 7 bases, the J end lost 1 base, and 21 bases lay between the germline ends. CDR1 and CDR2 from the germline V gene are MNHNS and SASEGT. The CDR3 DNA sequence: TGTGCCAGCACTACAATTCCGGGCTCCTCGGGCACAGATACGCAGTATTTT. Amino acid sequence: CASTTIPGSSGTDTQYF.

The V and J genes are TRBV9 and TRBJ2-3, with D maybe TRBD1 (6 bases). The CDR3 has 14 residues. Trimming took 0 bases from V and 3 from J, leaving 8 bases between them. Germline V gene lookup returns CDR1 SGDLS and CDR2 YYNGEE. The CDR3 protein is CASSVGTATDTQYF. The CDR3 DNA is TGTGCCAGCAGCGTAGGGACAGCGACAGATACGCAGTATTTT.

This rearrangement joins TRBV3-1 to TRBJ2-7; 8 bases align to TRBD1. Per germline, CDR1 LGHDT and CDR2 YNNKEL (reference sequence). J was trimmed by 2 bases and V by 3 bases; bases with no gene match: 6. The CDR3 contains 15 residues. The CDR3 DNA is TGTGCCAGCAGCCAGGGGCAACAGGGGGCCTACGAGCAGTACTTC. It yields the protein CASSQGQQGAYEQYF.

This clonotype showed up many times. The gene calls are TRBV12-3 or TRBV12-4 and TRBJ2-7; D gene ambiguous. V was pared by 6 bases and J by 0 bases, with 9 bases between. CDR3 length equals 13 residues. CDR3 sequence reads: CASSLLGSYEQYF. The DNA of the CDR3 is TGTGCCAGCAGCCTATTAGGCTCCTACGAGCAGTACTTC.

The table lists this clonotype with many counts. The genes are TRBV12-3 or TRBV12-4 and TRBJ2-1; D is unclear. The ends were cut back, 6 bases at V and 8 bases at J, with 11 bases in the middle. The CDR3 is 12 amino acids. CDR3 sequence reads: CASRARVYEQFF. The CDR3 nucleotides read TGTGCCAGCAGGGCTAGAGTTTATGAGCAGTTCTTC.

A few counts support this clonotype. CDR3 sequence: CASSSRPDYEQYF. The CDR3, as DNA: TGTGCCAGCAGCTCACGCCCCGACTACGAGCAGTACTTC. This chain connects TRBV6-2 or TRBV6-3 to TRBJ2-7; D is ambiguous. V was shortened by 6 bases and J by 3 bases, with 12 bases between the two germline ends. Germline V gene data show CDR1 as MNHEY and CDR2 as SVGEGT. The CDR3 runs 13 residues.

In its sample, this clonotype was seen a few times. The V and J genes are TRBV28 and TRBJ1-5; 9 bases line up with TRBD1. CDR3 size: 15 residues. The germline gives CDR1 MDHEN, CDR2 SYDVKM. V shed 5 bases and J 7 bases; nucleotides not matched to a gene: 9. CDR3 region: CASSPATGGMQPQHF. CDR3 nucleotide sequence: TGTGCCAGCAGTCCAGCAACAGGGGGCATGCAGCCCCAGCATTTT.

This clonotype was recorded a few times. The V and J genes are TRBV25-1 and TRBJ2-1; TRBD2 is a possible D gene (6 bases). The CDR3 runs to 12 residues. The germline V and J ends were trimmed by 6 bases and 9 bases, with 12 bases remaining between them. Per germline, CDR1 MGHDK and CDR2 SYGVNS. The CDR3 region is CASRRGTLEQFF. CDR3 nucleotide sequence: TGTGCCAGCAGAAGAGGGACTCTTGAGCAGTTCTTC.

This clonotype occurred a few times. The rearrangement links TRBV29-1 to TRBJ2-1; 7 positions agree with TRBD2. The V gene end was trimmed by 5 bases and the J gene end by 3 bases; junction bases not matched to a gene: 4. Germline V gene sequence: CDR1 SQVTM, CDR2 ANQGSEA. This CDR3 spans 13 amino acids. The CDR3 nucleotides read TGCAGCGTTAGCGGGGTTAACTACAATGAGCAGTTCTTC. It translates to CSVSGVNYNEQFF.

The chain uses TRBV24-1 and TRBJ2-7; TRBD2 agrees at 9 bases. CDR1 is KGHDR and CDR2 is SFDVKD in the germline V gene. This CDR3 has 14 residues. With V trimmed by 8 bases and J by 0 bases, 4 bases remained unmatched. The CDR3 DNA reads TGTGCCACCACCCTAGCGGGAAGCTCCTACGAGCAGTACTTC. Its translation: CATTLAGSSYEQYF.

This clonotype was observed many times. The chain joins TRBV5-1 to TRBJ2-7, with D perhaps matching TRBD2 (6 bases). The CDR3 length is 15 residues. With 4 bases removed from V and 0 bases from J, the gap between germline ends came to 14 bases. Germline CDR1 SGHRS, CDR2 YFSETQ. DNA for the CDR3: TGCGCCAGCAGCAAGGGACCCGGGGGCTCCTACGAGCAGTACTTC. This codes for CASSKGPGGSYEQYF.

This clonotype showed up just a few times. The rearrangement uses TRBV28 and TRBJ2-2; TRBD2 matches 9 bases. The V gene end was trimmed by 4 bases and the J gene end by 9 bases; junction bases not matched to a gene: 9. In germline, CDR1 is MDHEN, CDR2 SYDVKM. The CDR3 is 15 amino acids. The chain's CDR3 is CASSSLVAGVRELFF. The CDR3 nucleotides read TGTGCCAGCAGTTCGTTGGTAGCGGGAGTTAGGGAGCTGTTTTTT.

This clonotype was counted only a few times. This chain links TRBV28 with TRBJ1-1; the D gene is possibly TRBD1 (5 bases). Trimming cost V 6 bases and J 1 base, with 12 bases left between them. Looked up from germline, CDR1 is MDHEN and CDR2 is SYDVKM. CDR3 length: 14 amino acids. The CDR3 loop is CASRMLGTNTEAFF. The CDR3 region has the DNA TGTGCCAGCAGGATGCTTGGGACGAACACTGAAGCTTTCTTT.

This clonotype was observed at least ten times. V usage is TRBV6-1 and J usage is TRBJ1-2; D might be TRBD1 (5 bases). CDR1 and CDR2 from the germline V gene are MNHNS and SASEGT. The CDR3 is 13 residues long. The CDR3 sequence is CVTARGANYGYTF. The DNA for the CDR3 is TGTGTCACAGCTCGGGGGGCTAACTATGGCTACACCTTC.